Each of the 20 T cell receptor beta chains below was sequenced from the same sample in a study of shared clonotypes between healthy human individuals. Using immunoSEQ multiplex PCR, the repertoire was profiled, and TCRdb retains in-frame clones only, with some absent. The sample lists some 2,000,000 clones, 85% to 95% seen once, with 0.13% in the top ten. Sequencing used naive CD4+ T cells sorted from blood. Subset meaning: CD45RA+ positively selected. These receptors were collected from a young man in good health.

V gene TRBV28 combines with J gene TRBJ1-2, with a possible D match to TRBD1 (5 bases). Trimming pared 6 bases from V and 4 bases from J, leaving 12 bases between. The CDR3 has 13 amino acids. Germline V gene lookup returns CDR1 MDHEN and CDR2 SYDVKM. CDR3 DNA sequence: TGTGCCAGCAGGGAGCAGGGTTCCTATGGCTACACCTTC. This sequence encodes CASREQGSYGYTF.

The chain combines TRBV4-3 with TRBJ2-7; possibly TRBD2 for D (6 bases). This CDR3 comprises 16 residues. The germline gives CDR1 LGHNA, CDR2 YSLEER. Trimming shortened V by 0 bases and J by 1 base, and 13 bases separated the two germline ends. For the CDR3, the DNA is TGCGCCAGCAGCCAAGATTTGGCGGGAAGGTCCTACGAGCAGTACTTC. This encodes CASSQDLAGRSYEQYF.

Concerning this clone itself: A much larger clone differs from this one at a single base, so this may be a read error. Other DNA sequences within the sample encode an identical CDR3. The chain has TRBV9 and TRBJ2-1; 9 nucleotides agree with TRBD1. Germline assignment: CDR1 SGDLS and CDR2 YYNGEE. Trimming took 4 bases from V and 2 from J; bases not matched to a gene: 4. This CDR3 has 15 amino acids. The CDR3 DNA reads TGTGCCAGCAGCCCCGGACAGGGGACCTACAATGAGCAGTTCTTC. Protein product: CASSPGQGTYNEQFF.

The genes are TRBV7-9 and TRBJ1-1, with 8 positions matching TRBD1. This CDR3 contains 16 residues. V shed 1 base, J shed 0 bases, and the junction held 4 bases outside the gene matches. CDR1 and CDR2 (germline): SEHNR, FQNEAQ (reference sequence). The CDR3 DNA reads TGTGCCAGCAGCTTAGGGACAGGGAACATGAACACTGAAGCTTTCTTT. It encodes CASSLGTGNMNTEAFF. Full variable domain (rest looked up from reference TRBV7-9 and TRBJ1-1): DTGVSQNPRHKITKRGQNVTFRCDPISEHNRLYWYRQTLGQGPEFLTYFQNEAQLEKSRLLSDRFSAERPKGSFSTLEIQRTEQGDSAMYLCASSLGTGNMNTEAFFGQGTRLTVV.

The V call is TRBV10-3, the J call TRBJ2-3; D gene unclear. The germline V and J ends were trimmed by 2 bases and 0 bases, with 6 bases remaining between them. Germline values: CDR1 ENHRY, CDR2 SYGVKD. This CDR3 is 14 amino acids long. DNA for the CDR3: TGTGCCATCAGTGAGGATATAAGCACAGATACGCAGTATTTT. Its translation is CAISEDISTDTQYF.

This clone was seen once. CDR3 coding DNA: TGTGCCAGCAGCCAATCGATTAGGCAGTATTTT. Amino acid sequence: CASSQSIRQYF. The chain uses TRBV14 and TRBJ2-3; no clear D. CDR1 is SGHDN, CDR2 FVKESK, per germline. The V and J ends lost 2 bases and 11 bases respectively, with 8 bases between them. The CDR3 is made up of 11 amino acids.

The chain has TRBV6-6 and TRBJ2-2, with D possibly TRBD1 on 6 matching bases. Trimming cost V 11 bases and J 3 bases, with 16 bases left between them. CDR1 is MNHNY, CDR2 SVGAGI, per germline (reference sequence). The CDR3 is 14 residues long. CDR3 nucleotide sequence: TGTGCCGGAAATCAGGGGTCGGACACCGGGGAGCTGTTTTTT. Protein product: CAGNQGSDTGELFF.

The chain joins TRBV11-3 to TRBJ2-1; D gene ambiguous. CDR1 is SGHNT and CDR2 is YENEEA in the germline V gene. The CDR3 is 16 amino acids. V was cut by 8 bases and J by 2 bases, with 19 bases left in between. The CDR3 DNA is TGTGCCAGCGAGGACCGGGTAACGGCGGCCTACAATGAGCAGTTCTTC. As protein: CASEDRVTAAYNEQFF.

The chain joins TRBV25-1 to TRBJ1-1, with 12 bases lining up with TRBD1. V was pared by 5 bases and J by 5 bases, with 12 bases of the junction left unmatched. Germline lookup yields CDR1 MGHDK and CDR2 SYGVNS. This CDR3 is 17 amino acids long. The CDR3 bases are TGTGCCAGCAGTCCCAACCCGGGACAGGGGGCTTTAACTGAAGCTTTCTTT. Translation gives CASSPNPGQGALTEAFF.

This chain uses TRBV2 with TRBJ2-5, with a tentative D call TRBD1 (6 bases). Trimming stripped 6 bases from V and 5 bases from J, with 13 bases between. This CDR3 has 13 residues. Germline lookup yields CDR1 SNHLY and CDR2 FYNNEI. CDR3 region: CASRRGGRETQYF. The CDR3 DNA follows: TGTGCCAGCAGACGTGGGGGCCGGGAGACCCAGTACTTC.

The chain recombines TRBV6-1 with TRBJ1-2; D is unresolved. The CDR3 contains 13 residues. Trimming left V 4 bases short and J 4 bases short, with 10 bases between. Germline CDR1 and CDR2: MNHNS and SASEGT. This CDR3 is CASSAYGTYGYTF. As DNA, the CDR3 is TGTGCCAGCAGTGCCTATGGAACCTATGGCTACACCTTC.

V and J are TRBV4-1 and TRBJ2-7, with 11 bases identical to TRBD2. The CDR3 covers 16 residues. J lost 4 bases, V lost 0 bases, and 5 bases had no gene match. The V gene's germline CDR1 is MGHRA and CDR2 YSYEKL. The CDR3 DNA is TGCGCCAGCAGCCAAGATCTTACTAGCGGGAGTTACGAGCAGTACTTC. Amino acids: CASSQDLTSGSYEQYF.

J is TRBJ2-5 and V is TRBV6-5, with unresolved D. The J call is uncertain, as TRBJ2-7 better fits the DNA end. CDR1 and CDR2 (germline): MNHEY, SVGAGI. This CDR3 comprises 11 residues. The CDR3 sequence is CASSHLGEQYF. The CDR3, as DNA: TGTGCCAGCAGTCATCTTGGCGAGCAGTACTTC.

The CDR3 loop reads CASSPQGPYSGANVLTF. The CDR3 coding sequence is TGTGCCAGCTCACCACAGGGACCCTACTCTGGGGCCAACGTCCTGACTTTC. V and J are TRBV18 and TRBJ2-6; D may correspond to TRBD1 or TRBD2 (5 bases each). Trimming took 1 base from V and 0 from J, leaving 10 bases between them. CDR1 and CDR2 from the germline V gene are KGHSH and LQKENI. CDR3 size: 17 residues.

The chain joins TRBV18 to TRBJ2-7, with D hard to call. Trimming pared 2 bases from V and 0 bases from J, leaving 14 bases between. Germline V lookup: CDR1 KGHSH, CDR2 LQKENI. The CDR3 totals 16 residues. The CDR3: CASSPGELKSSYEQYF. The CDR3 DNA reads TGTGCCAGCTCACCAGGCGAGCTAAAGAGCTCCTACGAGCAGTACTTC.

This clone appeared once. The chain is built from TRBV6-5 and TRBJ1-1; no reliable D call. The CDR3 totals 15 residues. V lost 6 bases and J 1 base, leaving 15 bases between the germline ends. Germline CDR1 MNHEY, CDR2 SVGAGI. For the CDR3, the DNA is TGTGCCAGCAGCGCGCTCTCTTCATGGAACACTGAAGCTTTCTTT. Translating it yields CASSALSSWNTEAFF.

Here the CDR3 DNA reads TGCGCCAGCAGTATAGATAGCTTCCAAGAGACCCAGTACTTC. It translates to CASSIDSFQETQYF. The chain carries TRBV5-1 and TRBJ2-5; D is unclear. The length of the CDR3 is 14 residues. Trimming removed 5 bases from V and 1 base from J, with 12 bases in between. The germline CDR1 and CDR2 sequences are SGHRS and YFSETQ.

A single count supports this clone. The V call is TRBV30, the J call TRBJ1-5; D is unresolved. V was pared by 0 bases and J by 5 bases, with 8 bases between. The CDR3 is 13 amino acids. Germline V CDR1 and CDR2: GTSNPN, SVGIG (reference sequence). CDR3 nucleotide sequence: TGTGCCTGGAGTGTAGAGTGGGATCAGCCCCAGCATTTT. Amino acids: CAWSVEWDQPQHF.

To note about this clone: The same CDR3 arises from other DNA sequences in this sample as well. The CDR3: CASSESGRDSPLHF. The CDR3 DNA is TGCGCCAGCAGTGAGTCTGGGAGGGATTCACCCCTCCACTTT. The chain is built from TRBV10-2 and TRBJ1-6; D call uncertain. The CDR3 contains 14 residues. CDR1 is WSHSY, CDR2 SAAADI, per germline. V lost 0 bases and J 8 bases, leaving 8 bases between the germline ends.

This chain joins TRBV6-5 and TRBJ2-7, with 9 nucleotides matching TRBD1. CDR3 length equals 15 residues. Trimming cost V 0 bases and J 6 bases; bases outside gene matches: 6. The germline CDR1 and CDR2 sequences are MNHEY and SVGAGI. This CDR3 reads CASSYSGTGYSEQYF. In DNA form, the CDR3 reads TGTGCCAGCAGTTACTCCGGGACAGGGTATAGCGAGCAGTACTTC.